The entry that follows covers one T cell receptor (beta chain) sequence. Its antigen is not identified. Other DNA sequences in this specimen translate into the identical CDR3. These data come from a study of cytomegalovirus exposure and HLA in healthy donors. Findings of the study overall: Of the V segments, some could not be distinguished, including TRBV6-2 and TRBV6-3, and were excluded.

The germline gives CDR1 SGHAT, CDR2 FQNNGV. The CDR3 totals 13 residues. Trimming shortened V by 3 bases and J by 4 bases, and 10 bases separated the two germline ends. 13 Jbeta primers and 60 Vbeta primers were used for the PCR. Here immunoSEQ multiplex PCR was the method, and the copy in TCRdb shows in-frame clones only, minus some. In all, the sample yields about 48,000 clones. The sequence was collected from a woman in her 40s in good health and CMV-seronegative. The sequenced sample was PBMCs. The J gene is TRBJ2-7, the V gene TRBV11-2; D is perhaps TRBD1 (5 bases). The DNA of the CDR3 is TGTGCCAGCAGCTTGGGCAGGGTGTACGAGCAGTACTTC. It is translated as CASSLGRVYEQYF. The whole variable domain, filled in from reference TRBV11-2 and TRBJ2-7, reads EAGVAQSPRYKIIEKRQSVAFWCNPISGHATLYWYQQILGQGPKLLIQFQNNGVVDDSQLPKDRFSAERLKGVDSTLKIQPAKLEDSAVYLCASSLGRVYEQYFGPGTRLTVT.